Shown below are 16 T cell receptor beta chains from a single sample sequenced in a study of identical twins. TCRdb redid the calling of the 5' RACE reads with MiXCR, one entry per CDR3 protein. The table has roughly 1.6 million distinct CDR3 sequences, roughly a third seen once. Sequencing input: cord blood. These receptors were collected from a newborn girl in good health.

A note on this clonotype: This may be a read error, as it is one base from a much larger clone. The chain carries TRBV3-1 and TRBJ2-1, with TRBD2 matching over 10 bases. J was trimmed by 8 bases and V by 0 bases; bases with no gene match: 10. Germline CDR1 and CDR2: LGHDT and YNNKEL (reference sequence). CDR3 length: 17 amino acids. The CDR3 bases are TGTGCCAGCAGCCAAGATAAGGGACTAGCGACGCACGATGAGCAGTTCTTC. Translation: CASSQDKGLATHDEQFF.

V is TRBV12-3 or TRBV12-4 and J is TRBJ1-2; D not resolved. CDR3 size: 13 residues. The V end was cut by 0 bases, the J end by 6 bases, with 8 bases between. CDR3 bases: TGTGCCAGCAGTTTAGCCTTCGTAAATGGCTACACCTTC. Translating gives CASSLAFVNGYTF.

This clonotype was found a few times. J is TRBJ1-3 and V is TRBV28, with D possibly being TRBD1 (5 bases). Germline lookup yields CDR1 MDHEN and CDR2 SYDVKM. V was cut by 4 bases and J by 4 bases, with 11 bases left in between. The CDR3 has 14 amino acids. The CDR3 protein is CASSSQGDGNTIYF. CDR3 bases: TGTGCCAGCAGTTCCCAGGGTGACGGAAACACCATATATTTT.

The chain employs TRBV9 and TRBJ1-6, with D uncertain. CDR3 length: 15 amino acids. The V gene's germline CDR1 is SGDLS and CDR2 YYNGEE. V lost 4 bases, J lost 9 bases, and 17 bases lay in between. The CDR3 bases are TGTGCCAGCAGCATCGACGGCCTGAGCGGTTCACCCCTCCACTTT. Protein sequence: CASSIDGLSGSPLHF. Looking up the rest from reference TRBV9 and TRBJ1-6 gives the full variable domain: DSGVTQTPKHLITATGQRVTLRCSPRSGDLSVYWYQQSLDQGLQFLIQYYNGEERAKGNILERFSAQQFPDLHSELNLSSLELGDSALYFCASSIDGLSGSPLHFGNGTRLTVT.

For this clonotype: A much larger clone sits a single nucleotide away, making a read error possible. The V gene is TRBV4-1, the J gene TRBJ2-4; maybe TRBD2 (5 bases). The V end lost 4 bases, the J end lost 13 bases, and 17 bases lay between the germline ends. The CDR3 covers 13 residues. Germline V gene data show CDR1 as MGHRA and CDR2 as YSYEKL. The CDR3 nucleotides read TGCGCCAGCAGCCCCCGACAAGACTACGACCAGTACTTC. As protein: CASSPRQDYDQYF.

This clonotype was observed a few times. The V call is TRBV28, the J call TRBJ2-7; 8 nucleotides align to TRBD1. Germline V gene sequence: CDR1 MDHEN, CDR2 SYDVKM. V lost 1 base and J lost 0; bases outside the gene matches: 14. The CDR3 extends over 19 amino acids. CDR3 residues: CASSLFGTWRDRSSYEQYF. DNA for the CDR3: TGTGCCAGCAGTTTATTCGGAACATGGCGGGACAGGAGCTCCTACGAGCAGTACTTC. The full variable domain, rest sourced from reference TRBV28 and TRBJ2-7, is DVKVTQSSRYLVKRTGEKVFLECVQDMDHENMFWYRQDPGLGLRLIYFSYDVKMKEKGDIPEGYSVSREKKERFSLILESASTNQTSMYLCASSLFGTWRDRSSYEQYFGPGTRLTVT.

This clonotype has at least ten counts. V and J are TRBV5-1 and TRBJ1-6; TRBD1 is a possible D gene (5 bases). There are 16 residues in the CDR3. The germline V and J ends were trimmed by 1 base and 7 bases, with 15 bases remaining between them. Germline CDR1 and CDR2: SGHRS and YFSETQ. DNA of the CDR3: TGCGCCAGCAGCTTGTGGGGGTTTTCAGGAAATTCACCCCTCCACTTT. This translates into CASSLWGFSGNSPLHF.

This sequence joins TRBV7-9 and TRBJ2-7, with 7 bases that match TRBD1. The CDR3 has 15 amino acids. In germline, CDR1 is SEHNR, CDR2 FQNEAQ (reference sequence). V trimming: 5 bases; J trimming: 7 bases; junction bases outside the gene matches: 14. CDR3 sequence: CASSPDDRVVEEQYF. DNA for the CDR3: TGTGCCAGCAGCCCTGACGACAGGGTAGTCGAGGAGCAGTACTTC.

This chain connects TRBV9 to TRBJ2-1; 8 positions match TRBD1. Trimming cost V 0 bases and J 8 bases; bases outside gene matches: 4. Germline V gives CDR1 SGDLS, CDR2 YYNGEE. This CDR3 is 14 amino acids long. The DNA of the CDR3 is TGTGCCAGCAGCGTAGGGGGGACAGGCGATGAGCAGTTCTTC. Translated: CASSVGGTGDEQFF.

Comment on this clonotype: Just one base apart from a much larger clone, this may be a read error. V is TRBV6-6 and J is TRBJ2-3, with no clear D. Germline lookup yields CDR1 MNHNY and CDR2 SVGAGI (reference sequence). Trimming removed 6 bases at V and 4 bases at J, with 17 bases between. The CDR3 spans 15 residues. CDR3 in DNA: TGTGCCAGCAGGGATAGCTGGAGAAAGTCAGATACGCAGTATTTT. Amino acid sequence: CASRDSWRKSDTQYF.

This clonotype was seen ten or more times. The chain carries TRBV20-1 and TRBJ1-2, with D possibly TRBD1 on 6 matching bases. CDR1 is DFQATT and CDR2 is SNEGSKA in the germline V gene (reference sequence). V was cut by 2 bases and J by 5 bases, with 18 bases left in between. The CDR3 has 15 residues. As DNA, the CDR3 is TGCAGTGCTAGATCAGTGGTTGAGGGGGGTTATGGCTACACCTTC. This sequence encodes CSARSVVEGGYGYTF.

The V call is TRBV5-1, the J call TRBJ2-3; 8 bases agree with TRBD2. In germline, CDR1 is SGHRS, CDR2 YFSETQ. J gave up 4 bases and V 4 bases, and 8 bases lay outside the gene matches. The length of the CDR3 is 15 residues. The CDR3 coding sequence is TGCGCCAGCAGCCCAACGCGGGGGGACTCAGATACGCAGTATTTT. It codes for CASSPTRGDSDTQYF.

This clonotype has only a few counts. DNA for the CDR3: TGTGCCAGTAGTATTCCTCGCTCAGGGGGTAGGAATGAGCAGTTCTTC. Its protein product is CASSIPRSGGRNEQFF. The V call is TRBV19, the J call TRBJ2-1; 7 positions match TRBD1. CDR1 is LNHDA and CDR2 is SQIVND in the germline V gene (reference sequence). The CDR3 covers 16 residues. V dropped 3 bases and J dropped 7; count of bases not matched to a gene: 12.

This chain connects TRBV30 to TRBJ1-5; D is ambiguous. CDR3 size: 14 residues. Trimming shortened V by 2 bases and J by 1 base, and 9 bases separated the two germline ends. Germline CDR1 and CDR2: GTSNPN and SVGIG (reference sequence). The CDR3 region is CAWSKQSSNQPQHF. In DNA, the CDR3 is TGTGCCTGGAGTAAACAGAGCAGCAATCAGCCCCAGCATTTT. The full variable domain, its missing parts supplied by reference TRBV30 and TRBJ1-5, is SQTIHQWPATLVQPVGSPLSLECTVEGTSNPNLYWYRQAAGRGLQLLFYSVGIGQISSEVPQNLSASRPQDRQFILSSKKLLLSDSGFYLCAWSKQSSNQPQHFGDGTRLSIL.

This clonotype was detected a few times. The chain is built from TRBV3-1 and TRBJ2-1; TRBD2 agrees at 14 bases. V trimming: 1 base; J trimming: 6 bases; junction bases outside the gene matches: 5. The germline V gene has CDR1 LGHDT and CDR2 YNNKEL (reference sequence). The CDR3 has 17 amino acids. The CDR3 loop reads CASSQVGLAGVVNEQFF. CDR3 in DNA: TGTGCCAGCAGCCAAGTGGGACTAGCGGGGGTGGTCAATGAGCAGTTCTTC.

The chain employs TRBV20-1 and TRBJ2-3, with D possibly being TRBD2 (5 bases). The V gene lost 3 bases and the J gene lost 11 bases, with 30 bases spanning the gap. Germline V gene data show CDR1 as DFQATT and CDR2 as SNEGSKA (reference sequence). The CDR3 has 17 amino acids. This chain's CDR3 is CSAREQAGPAAWPKQYF. CDR3 coding DNA: TGCAGTGCTAGGGAGCAGGCGGGCCCGGCCGCTTGGCCTAAGCAGTATTTT.